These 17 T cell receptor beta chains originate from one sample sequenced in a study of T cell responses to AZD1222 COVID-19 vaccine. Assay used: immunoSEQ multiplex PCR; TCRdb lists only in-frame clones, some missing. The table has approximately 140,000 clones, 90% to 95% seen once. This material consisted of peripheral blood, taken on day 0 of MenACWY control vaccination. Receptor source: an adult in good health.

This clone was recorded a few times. CDR3 amino acids: CASSQGPSSYGYTF. The CDR3 DNA reads as TGTGCCAGCAGCCAAGGCCCAAGTAGCTATGGCTACACCTTC. The gene calls are TRBV4-2 and TRBJ1-2; D unclear. The germline V gene encodes CDR1 LGHNA and CDR2 YNFKEQ. Trimming cost V 1 base and J 4 bases, with 10 bases left between them. This CDR3 comprises 14 residues.

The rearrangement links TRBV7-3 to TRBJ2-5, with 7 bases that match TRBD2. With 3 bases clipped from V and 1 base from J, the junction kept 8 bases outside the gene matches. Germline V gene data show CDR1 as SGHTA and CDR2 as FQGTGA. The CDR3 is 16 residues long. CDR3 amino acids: CASSLVGTSAQETQYF. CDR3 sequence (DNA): TGTGCCAGCAGCTTGGTCGGCACTAGCGCCCAAGAGACCCAGTACTTC.

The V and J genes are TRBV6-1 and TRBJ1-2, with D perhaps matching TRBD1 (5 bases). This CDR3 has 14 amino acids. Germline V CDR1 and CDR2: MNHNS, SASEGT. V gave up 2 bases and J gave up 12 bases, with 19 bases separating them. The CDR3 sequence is CASSESGTPPKHTF. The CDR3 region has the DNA TGTGCCAGCAGTGAATCAGGGACCCCGCCAAAGCACACCTTC.

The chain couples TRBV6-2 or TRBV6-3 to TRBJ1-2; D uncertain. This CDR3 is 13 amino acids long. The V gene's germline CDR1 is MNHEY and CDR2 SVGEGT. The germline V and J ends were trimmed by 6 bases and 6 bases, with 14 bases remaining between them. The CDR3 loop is CASSPAQLDGYTF. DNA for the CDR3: TGTGCCAGCAGCCCCGCGCAGTTGGATGGCTACACCTTC.

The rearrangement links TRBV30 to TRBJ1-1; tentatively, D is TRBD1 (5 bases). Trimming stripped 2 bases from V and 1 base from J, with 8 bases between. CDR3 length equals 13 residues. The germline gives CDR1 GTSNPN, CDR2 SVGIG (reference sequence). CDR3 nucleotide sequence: TGTGCCTGGAGTATCCAGGGGAACACTGAAGCTTTCTTT. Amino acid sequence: CAWSIQGNTEAFF.

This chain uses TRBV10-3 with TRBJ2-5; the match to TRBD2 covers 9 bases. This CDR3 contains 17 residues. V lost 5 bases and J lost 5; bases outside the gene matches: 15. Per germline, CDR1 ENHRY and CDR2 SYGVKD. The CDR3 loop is CAISPGAGGRLRETQYF. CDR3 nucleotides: TGTGCCATCAGTCCCGGTGCGGGGGGGCGTCTGCGGGAGACCCAGTACTTC.

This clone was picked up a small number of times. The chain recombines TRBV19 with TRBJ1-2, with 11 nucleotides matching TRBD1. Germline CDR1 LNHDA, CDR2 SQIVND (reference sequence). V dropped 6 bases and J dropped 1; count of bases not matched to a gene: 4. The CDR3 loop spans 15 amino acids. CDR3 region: CASRPGQGVNYGYTF. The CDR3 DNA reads TGTGCCAGTAGGCCGGGACAGGGGGTTAACTATGGCTACACCTTC.

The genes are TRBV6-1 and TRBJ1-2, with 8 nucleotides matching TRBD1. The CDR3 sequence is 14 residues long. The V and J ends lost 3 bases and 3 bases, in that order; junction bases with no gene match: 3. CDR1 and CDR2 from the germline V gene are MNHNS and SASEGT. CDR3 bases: TGTGCCAGCAGTGACACAGGGGGTGACTATGGCTACACCTTC. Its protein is CASSDTGGDYGYTF.

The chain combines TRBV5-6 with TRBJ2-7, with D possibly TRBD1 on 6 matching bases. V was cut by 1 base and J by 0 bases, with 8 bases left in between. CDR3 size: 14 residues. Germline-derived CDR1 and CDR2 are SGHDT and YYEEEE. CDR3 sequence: CASSLTGSSYEQYF. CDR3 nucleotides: TGTGCCAGCAGCTTGACAGGGAGCTCCTACGAGCAGTACTTC.

Written as DNA, the CDR3 is TGTGCCAGCAGTGAAAGCCCAGCGGGTAGGGCCTACAATGAGCAGTTCTTC. Its translation is CASSESPAGRAYNEQFF. The chain is built from TRBV25-1 and TRBJ2-1, with TRBD2 as a possible D gene (6 bases). The CDR3 runs to 17 residues. Germline V gene sequence: CDR1 MGHDK, CDR2 SYGVNS. V was shortened by 2 bases and J by 2 bases, with 16 bases between the two germline ends. The full variable domain, completed using reference TRBV25-1 and TRBJ2-1, is EADIYQTPRYLVIGTGKKITLECSQTMGHDKMYWYQQDPGMELHLIHYSYGVNSTEKGDLSSESTVSRIRTEHFPLTLESARPSHTSQYLCASSESPAGRAYNEQFFGPGTRLTVL.

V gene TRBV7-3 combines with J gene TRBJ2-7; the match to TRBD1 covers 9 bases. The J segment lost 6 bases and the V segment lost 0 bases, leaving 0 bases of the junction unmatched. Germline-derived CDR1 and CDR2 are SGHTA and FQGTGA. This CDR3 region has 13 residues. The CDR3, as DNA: TGTGCCAGCAGCTTAACGACAGGGGGCGAGCAGTACTTC. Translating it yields CASSLTTGGEQYF.

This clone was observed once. CDR3 nucleotides: TGTGCCAGCAGTTTAATCGGGCCCTGGAACACTGAAGCTTTCTTT. This gives the protein CASSLIGPWNTEAFF. The chain uses TRBV28 and TRBJ1-1; D unclear. This CDR3 contains 15 residues. Germline CDR1 reads MDHEN; CDR2 reads SYDVKM. V lost 2 bases and J lost 1, with 11 bases in between.

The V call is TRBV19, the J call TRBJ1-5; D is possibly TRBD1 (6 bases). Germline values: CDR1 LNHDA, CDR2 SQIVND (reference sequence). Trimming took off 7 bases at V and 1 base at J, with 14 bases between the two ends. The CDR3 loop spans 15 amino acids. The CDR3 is CASMPMGASNQPQHF. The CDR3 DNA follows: TGTGCCAGTATGCCCATGGGGGCAAGCAATCAGCCCCAGCATTTT. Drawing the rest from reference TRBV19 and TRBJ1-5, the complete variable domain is DGGITQSPKYLFRKEGQNVTLSCEQNLNHDAMYWYRQDPGQGLRLIYYSQIVNDFQKGDIAEGYSVSREKKESFPLTVTSAQKNPTAFYLCASMPMGASNQPQHFGDGTRLSIL.

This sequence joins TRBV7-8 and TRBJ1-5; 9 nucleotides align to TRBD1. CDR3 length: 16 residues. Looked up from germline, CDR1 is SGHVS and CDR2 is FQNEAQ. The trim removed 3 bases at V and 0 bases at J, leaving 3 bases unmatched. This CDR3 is CASSLYRGLSNQPQHF. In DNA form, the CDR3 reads TGTGCCAGCAGCTTGTACAGGGGGCTTAGCAATCAGCCCCAGCATTTT.

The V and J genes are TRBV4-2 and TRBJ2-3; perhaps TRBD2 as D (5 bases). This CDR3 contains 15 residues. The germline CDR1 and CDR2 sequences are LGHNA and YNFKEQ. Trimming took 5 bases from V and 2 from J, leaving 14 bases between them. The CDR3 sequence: CASSSMGVNTDTQYF. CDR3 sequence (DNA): TGTGCCAGCAGCTCCATGGGAGTCAACACAGATACGCAGTATTTT.

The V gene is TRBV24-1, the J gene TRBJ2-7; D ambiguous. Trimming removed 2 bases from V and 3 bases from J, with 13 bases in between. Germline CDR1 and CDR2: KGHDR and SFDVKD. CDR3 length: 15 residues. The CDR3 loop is CATSDSGKPVYEQYF. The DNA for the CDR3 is TGTGCCACCAGTGATTCCGGTAAGCCAGTCTACGAGCAGTACTTC.

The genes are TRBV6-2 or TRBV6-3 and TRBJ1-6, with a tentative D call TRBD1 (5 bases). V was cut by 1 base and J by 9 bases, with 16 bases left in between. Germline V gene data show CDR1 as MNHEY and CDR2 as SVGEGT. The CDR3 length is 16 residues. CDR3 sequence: CASSYFGREMGSPLHF. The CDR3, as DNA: TGTGCCAGCAGTTACTTCGGCAGGGAAATGGGTTCACCCCTCCACTTT.